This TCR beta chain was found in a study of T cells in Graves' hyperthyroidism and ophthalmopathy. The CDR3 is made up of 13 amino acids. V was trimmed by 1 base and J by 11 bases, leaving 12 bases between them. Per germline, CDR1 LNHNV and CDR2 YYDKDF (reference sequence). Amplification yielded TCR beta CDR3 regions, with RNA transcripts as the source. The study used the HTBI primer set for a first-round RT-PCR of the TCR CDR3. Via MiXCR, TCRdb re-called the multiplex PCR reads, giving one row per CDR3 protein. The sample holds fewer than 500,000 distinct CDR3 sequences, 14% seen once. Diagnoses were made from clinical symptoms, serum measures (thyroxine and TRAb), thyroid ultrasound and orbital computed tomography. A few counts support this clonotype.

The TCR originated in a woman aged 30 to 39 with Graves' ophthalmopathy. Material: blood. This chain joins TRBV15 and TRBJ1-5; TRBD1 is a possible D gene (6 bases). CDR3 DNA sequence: TGTGCCACCAGCAGAGGATCAGGGGAGGCCCAGCATTTT. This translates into CATSRGSGEAQHF.